These T cell receptor beta chains were read from a single sample in a study of identical twins. Each CDR3 protein is one row after TCRdb ran MiXCR on the 5' RACE reads. This table has around 1.7 million distinct CDR3 sequences, about 32% appearing once. The sample comprised cord blood. The source of these receptors is a newborn girl in good health. Each CDR3 is given with its conserved first and last residue. D genes are given only for firm matches. Size is stated for part of the rows, as once, few or many counts, or as a class when the clone is expanded.

TRBJ2-7,NA,few,TRBV19,15,TGTGCCAGTAGTATAGTTACAGGGAGCTCCTACGAGCAGTACTTC,CASSIVTGSSYEQYF
TRBJ2-7,NA,few,TRBV20-1,15,TGCAGTGCGCCCCACAGGGTCCGTCTACTCTACGAGCAGTACTTC,CSAPHRVRLLYEQYF
TRBJ1-6,NA,NA,TRBV7-2,12,TGTGCCAGCAGCTTAGATGTTTCACCCCTCCACTTT,CASSLDVSPLHF
TRBJ2-5,TRBD1,few,TRBV20-1,13,TGCAGTGTTAGGGACAGGGGGCGTAATGAGCAGTACTTC,CSVRDRGRNEQYF
TRBJ2-3,TRBD2,NA,TRBV5-1,17,TGCGCCAGCAGCTTGAGTGCTAGCGGGAATCCCACAGATACGCAGTATTTT,CASSLSASGNPTDTQYF
TRBJ1-4,TRBD1,NA,TRBV18,14,TGTGCCAGCTCGACGGACAGGGACAATGAAAAACTGTTTTTT,CASSTDRDNEKLFF
TRBJ2-4,NA,many,TRBV12-3/TRBV12-4,16,TGTGCCAGCAGTTTTGGCGGTATCTTAGCCAAAAACATTCAGTACTTC,CASSFGGILAKNIQYF
TRBJ1-1,NA,once,TRBV6-5,13,TGTGCCAGCAGCCAGGGTAGCGGGACTGAAGCTTTCTTT,CASSQGSGTEAFF
TRBJ2-7,TRBD2,few,TRBV20-1,14,TGCAGTGCACCTAGCGGGAGGGCCTCCTACGAGCAGTACTTC,CSAPSGRASYEQYF
TRBJ2-7,TRBD1,NA,TRBV28,16,TGTGCCAGCAGTTTATGGCGACAGGGGAAGAGGGACGAGCAGTACTTC,CASSLWRQGKRDEQYF
TRBJ1-1,TRBD1,NA,TRBV3-1,17,TGTGCCAGCAGCCAAGGTTCGAGGACAGGCGTATGGGCTGAAGCTTTCTTT,CASSQGSRTGVWAEAFF
TRBJ2-1,TRBD1,few,TRBV2,15,TGTGCCAGCAGGGAACGGGACAGGGGTTACAATGAGCAGTTCTTC,CASRERDRGYNEQFF
TRBJ1-2,NA,NA,TRBV6-1,16,TGTGCCAGCAAGCGTCCCCCGGCAGGGACGGGGTATGGCTACACCTTC,CASKRPPAGTGYGYTF
TRBJ2-5,NA,NA,TRBV27,11,TGTGCCGGCAGTTTCGGGGGGACCCAGTACTTC,CAGSFGGTQYF
TRBJ1-4,NA,NA,TRBV7-9,14,TGTGCCAGCAGCTTAGGGGGGCCTGGTGAAAAACTGTTTTTT,CASSLGGPGEKLFF
TRBJ2-7,TRBD2,few,TRBV10-3,13,TGTGCCATCAGGAGGACTAGCACCTACGAGCAGTACTTC,CAIRRTSTYEQYF
TRBJ2-7,TRBD2,few,TRBV6-2/TRBV6-3,16,TGTGCCAGCAGTTCTCACGGGGGGGATTACTCCTACGAGCAGTACTTC,CASSSHGGDYSYEQYF
TRBJ2-1,TRBD1,NA,TRBV29-1,16,TGCAGCGTTGAAGTTAGGCACAGGGGCCCTTACAATGAGCAGTTCTTC,CSVEVRHRGPYNEQFF